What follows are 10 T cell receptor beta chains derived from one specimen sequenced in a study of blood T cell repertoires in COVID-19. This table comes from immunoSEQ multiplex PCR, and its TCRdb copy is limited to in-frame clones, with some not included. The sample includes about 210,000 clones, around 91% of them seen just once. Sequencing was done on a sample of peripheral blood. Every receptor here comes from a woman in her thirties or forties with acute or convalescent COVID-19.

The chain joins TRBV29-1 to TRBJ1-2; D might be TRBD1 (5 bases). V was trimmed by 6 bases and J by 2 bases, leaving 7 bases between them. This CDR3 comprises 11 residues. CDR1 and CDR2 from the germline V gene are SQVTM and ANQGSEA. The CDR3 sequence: CSVKGNYGYTF. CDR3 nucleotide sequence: TGCAGCGTCAAGGGGAACTATGGCTACACCTTC.

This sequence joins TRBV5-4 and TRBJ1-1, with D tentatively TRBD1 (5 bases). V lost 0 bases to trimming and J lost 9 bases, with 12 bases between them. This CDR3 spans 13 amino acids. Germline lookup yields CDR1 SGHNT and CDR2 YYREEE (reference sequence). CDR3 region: CASSLERGAKAFF. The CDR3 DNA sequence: TGTGCCAGCAGCTTGGAAAGGGGCGCGAAAGCTTTCTTT.

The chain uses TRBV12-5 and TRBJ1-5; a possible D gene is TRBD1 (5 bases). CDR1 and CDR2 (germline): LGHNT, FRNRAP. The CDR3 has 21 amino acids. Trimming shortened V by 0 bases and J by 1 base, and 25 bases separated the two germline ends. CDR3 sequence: CASGLVLGVLGGYKSNQPQHF. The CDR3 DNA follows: TGTGCTAGTGGTTTGGTACTCGGAGTATTGGGGGGGTACAAGAGCAATCAGCCCCAGCATTTT.

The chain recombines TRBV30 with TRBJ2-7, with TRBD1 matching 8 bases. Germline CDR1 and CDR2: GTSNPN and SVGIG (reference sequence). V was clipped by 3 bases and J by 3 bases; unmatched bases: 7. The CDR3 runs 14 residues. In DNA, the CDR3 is TGTGCCTGGAGCCCCCGTGGACAGGGCTACGAGCAGTACGTC. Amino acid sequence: CAWSPRGQGYEQYV.

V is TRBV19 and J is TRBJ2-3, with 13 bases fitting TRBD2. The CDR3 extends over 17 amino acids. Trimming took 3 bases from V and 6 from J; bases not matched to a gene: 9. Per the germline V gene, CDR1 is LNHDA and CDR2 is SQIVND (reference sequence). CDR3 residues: CASSMGRLAGGRDTQYF. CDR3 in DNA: TGTGCCAGTAGTATGGGGCGACTAGCGGGGGGCCGGGATACGCAGTATTTT.

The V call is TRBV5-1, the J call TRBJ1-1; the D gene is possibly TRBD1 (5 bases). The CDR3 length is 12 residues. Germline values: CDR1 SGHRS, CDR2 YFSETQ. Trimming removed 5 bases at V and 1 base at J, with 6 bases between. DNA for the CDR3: TGCGCCAGCAGGACAGAGAACACTGAAGCTTTCTTT. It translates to CASRTENTEAFF.

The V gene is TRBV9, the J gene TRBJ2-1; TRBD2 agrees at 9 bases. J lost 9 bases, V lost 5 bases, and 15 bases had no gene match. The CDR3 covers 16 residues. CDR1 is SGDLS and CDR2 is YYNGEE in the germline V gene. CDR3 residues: CASSPNSGGSNFEQFF. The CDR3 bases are TGTGCCAGCAGTCCTAATAGCGGGGGCTCCAATTTTGAGCAGTTCTTC.

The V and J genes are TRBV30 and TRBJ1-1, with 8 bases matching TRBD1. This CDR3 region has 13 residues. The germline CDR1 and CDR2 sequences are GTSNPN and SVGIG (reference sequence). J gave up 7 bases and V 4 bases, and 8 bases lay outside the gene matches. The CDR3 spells CAWNDLGQGEAFF. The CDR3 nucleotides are TGTGCCTGGAACGACCTTGGACAGGGTGAAGCTTTCTTT.

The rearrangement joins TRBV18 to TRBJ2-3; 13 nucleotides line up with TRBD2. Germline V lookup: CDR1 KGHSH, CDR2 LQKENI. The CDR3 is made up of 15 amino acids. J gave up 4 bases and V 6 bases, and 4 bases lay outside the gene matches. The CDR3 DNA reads TGTGCCAGCTCGGGACTAGCGGGGCTGTCAGATACGCAGTATTTT. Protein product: CASSGLAGLSDTQYF.

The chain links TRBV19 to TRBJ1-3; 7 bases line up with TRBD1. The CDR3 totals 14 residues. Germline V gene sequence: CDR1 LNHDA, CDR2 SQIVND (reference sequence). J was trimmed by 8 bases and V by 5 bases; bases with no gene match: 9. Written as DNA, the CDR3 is TGTGCCAGTAGTCCGACAGGGACTCGACACACCATATATTTT. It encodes CASSPTGTRHTIYF.